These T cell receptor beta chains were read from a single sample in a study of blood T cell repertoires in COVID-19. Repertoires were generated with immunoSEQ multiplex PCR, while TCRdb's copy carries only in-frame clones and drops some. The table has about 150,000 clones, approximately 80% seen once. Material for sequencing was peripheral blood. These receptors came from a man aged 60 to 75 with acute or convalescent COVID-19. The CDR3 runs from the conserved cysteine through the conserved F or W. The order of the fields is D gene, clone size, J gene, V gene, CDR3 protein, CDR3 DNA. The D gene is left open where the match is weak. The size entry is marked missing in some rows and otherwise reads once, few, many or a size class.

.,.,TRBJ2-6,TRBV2,CASSDIGAGANVLTF,TGTGCCAGCAGTGATATTGGGGCAGGGGCCAACGTCCTGACTTTC
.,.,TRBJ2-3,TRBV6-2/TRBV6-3,CASSPTRGTDTQYF,TGTGCCAGCAGTCCGACCAGGGGCACAGATACGCAGTATTTT
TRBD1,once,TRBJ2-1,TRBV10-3,CAIRSTGDDEQFF,TGTGCCATCAGAAGCACAGGGGACGATGAGCAGTTCTTC
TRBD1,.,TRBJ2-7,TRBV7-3,CASSLGTGYEQYF,TGTGCCAGCAGCTTAGGGACAGGGTACGAGCAGTACTTC
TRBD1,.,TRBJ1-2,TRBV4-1,CASSPGGQNYGYTF,TGCGCCAGCAGCCCAGGGGGCCAGAACTATGGCTACACCTTC
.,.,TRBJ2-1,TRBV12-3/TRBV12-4,CASSFSNDNEQFF,TGTGCCAGCAGTTTTAGTAACGACAATGAGCAGTTCTTC
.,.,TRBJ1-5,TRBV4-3,CASSQEIHSNQPQHF,TGCGCCAGCAGCCAAGAAATACATAGCAATCAGCCCCAGCATTTT
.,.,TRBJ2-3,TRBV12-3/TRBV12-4,CASSLAGPDTQYF,TGTGCCAGCAGTTTGGCAGGGCCGGATACGCAGTATTTT
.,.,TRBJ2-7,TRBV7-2,CASSSQLAPNYEQYF,TGTGCCAGCAGCTCGCAGCTAGCGCCGAACTACGAGCAGTACTTC
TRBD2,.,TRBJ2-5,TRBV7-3,CASSQGGGGETQYF,TGTGCCAGCAGCCAGGGTGGCGGGGGTGAGACCCAGTACTTC